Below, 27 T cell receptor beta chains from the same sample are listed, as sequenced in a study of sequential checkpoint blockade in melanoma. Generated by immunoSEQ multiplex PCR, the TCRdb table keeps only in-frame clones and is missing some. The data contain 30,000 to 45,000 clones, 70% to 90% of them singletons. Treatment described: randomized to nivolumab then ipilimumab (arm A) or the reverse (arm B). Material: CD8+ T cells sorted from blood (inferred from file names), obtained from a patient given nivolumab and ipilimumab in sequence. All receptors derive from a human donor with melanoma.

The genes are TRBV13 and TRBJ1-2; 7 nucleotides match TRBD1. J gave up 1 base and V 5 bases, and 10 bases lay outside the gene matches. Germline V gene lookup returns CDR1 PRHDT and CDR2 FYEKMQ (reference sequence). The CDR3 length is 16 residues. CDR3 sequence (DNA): TGTGCCAGCAGCACGAACAGGGGACCTTTTAACTATGGCTACACCTTC. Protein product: CASSTNRGPFNYGYTF.

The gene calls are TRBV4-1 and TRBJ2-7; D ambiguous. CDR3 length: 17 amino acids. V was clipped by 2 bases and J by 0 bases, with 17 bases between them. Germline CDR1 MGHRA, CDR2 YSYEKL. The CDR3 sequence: CASSQLPTDLSSYEQYF. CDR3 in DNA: TGCGCCAGCAGCCAATTGCCCACAGATTTGAGCTCCTACGAGCAGTACTTC.

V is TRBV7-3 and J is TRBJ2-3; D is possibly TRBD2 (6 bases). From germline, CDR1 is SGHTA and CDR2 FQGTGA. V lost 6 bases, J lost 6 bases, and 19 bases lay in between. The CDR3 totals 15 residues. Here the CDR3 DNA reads TGTGCCAGCAGTCGCTTCGGCGGGGAGACGGATACGCAGTATTTT. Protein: CASSRFGGETDTQYF.

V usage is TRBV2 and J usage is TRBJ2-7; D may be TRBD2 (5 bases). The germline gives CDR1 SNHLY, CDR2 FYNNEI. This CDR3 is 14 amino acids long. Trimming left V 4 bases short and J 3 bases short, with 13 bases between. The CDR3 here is CASSGGSRGYEQYF. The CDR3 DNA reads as TGTGCCAGCAGTGGAGGGAGCCGCGGCTACGAGCAGTACTTC.

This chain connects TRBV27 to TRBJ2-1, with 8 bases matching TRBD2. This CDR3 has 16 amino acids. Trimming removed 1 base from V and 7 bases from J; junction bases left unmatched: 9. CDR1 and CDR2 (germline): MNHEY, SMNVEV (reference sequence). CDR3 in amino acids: CASSLFREGPRNEQFF. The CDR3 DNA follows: TGTGCCAGCAGTTTATTCCGGGAGGGCCCTCGGAATGAGCAGTTCTTC.

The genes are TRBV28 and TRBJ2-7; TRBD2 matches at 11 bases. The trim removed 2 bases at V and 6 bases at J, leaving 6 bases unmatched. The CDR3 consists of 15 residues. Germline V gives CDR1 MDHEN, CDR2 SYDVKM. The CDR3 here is CASSLGGTSGGEQYF. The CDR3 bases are TGTGCCAGCAGTTTAGGGGGGACTAGCGGTGGCGAGCAGTACTTC.

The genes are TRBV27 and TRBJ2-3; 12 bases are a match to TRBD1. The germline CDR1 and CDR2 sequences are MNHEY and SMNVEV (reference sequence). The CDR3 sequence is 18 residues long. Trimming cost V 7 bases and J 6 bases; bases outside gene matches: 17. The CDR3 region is CASTPGTGGASQLDTQYF. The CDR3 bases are TGTGCCAGCACCCCCGGGACAGGGGGCGCGAGCCAATTGGATACGCAGTATTTT.

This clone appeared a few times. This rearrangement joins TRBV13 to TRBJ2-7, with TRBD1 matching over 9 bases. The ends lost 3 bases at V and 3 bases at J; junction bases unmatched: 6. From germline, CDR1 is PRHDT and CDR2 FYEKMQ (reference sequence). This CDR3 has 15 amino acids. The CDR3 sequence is CASSFAGTGLYEQYF. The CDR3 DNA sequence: TGTGCCAGCAGCTTTGCGGGGACAGGGCTCTACGAGCAGTACTTC.

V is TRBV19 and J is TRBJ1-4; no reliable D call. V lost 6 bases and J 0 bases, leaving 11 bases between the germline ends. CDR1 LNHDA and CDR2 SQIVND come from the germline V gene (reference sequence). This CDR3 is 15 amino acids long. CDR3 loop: CASRSHTATNEKLFF. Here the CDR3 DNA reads TGTGCCAGTAGATCCCACACAGCAACTAATGAAAAACTGTTTTTT.

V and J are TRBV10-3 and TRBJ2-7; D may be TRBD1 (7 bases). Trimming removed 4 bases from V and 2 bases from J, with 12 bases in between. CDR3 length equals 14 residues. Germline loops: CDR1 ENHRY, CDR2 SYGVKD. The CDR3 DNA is TGTGCCATCAGTGGGCAGGGGGGTACCTACGAGCAGTACGTC. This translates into CAISGQGGTYEQYV.

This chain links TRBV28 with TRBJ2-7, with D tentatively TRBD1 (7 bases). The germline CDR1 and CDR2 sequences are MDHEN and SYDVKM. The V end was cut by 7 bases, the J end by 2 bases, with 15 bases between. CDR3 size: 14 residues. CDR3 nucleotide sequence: TGTGCCAGCACCCCCCAGGGGGGCCCCTACGAGCAGTACTTC. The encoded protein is CASTPQGGPYEQYF. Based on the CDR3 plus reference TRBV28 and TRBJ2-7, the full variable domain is DVKVTQSSRYLVKRTGEKVFLECVQDMDHENMFWYRQDPGLGLRLIYFSYDVKMKEKGDIPEGYSVSREKKERFSLILESASTNQTSMYLCASTPQGGPYEQYFGPGTRLTVT.

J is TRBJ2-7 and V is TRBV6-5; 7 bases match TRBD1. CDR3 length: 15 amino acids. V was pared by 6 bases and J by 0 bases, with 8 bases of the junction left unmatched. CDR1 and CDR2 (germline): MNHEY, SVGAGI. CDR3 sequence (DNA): TGTGCCAGCAGCCGAGGGACAGAGAGCTCCTACGAGCAGTACGTC. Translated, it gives CASSRGTESSYEQYV.

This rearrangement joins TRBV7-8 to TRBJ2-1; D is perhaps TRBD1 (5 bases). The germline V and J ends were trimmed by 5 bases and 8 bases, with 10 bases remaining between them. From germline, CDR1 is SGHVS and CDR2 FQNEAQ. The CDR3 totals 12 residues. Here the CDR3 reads CASSLQGDEQFF. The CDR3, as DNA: TGTGCCAGCAGCCTCCAGGGCGATGAGCAGTTCTTC.

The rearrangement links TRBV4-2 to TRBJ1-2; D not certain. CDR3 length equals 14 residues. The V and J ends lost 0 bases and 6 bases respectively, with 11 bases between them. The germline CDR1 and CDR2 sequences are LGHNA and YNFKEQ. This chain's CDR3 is CASSQDAGNHGYTF. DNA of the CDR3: TGTGCCAGCAGCCAAGATGCGGGGAATCATGGCTACACCTTC.

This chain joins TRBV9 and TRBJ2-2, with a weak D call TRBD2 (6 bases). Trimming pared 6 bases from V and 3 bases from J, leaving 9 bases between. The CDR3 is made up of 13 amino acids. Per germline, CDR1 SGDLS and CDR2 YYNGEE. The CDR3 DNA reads TGTGCCAGCAAGAGGAGGGACACCGGGGAGCTGTTTTTT. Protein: CASKRRDTGELFF.

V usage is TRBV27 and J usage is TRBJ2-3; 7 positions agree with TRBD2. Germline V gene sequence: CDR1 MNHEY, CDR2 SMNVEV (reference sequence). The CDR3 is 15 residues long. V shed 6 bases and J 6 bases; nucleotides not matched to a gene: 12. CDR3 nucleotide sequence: TGTGCCAGCAGCCCATCTAGCGGAGGGGCCGATACGCAGTATTTT. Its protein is CASSPSSGGADTQYF.

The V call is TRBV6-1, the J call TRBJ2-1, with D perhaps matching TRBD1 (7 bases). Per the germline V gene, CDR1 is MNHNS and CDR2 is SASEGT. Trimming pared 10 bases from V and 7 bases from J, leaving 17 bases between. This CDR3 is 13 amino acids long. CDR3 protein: CATSGGIWNEQFF. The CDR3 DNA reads TGTGCCACCTCAGGGGGGATCTGGAATGAGCAGTTCTTC.

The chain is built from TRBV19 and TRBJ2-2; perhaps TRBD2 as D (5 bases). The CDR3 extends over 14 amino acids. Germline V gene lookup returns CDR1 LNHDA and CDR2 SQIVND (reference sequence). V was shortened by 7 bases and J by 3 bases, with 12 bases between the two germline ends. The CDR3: CASTGFWDTGELFF. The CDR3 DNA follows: TGTGCCAGTACGGGGTTCTGGGACACCGGGGAGCTGTTTTTT. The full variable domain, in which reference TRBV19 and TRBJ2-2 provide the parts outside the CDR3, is DGGITQSPKYLFRKEGQNVTLSCEQNLNHDAMYWYRQDPGQGLRLIYYSQIVNDFQKGDIAEGYSVSREKKESFPLTVTSAQKNPTAFYLCASTGFWDTGELFFGEGSRLTVL.

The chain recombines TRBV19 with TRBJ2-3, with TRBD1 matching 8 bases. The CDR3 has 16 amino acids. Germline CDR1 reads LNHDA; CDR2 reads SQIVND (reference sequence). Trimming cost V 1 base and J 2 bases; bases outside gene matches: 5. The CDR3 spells CASSIATGAITDTQYF. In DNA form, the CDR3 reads TGTGCCAGTAGTATAGCGACAGGGGCAATCACAGATACGCAGTATTTT.

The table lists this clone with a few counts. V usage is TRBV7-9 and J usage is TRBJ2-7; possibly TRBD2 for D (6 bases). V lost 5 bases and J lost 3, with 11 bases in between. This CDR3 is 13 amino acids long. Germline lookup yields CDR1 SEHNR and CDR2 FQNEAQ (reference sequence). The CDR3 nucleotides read TGTGCCAGCAGCCCGTTGACTAGCTACGAGCAGTACTTC. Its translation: CASSPLTSYEQYF.

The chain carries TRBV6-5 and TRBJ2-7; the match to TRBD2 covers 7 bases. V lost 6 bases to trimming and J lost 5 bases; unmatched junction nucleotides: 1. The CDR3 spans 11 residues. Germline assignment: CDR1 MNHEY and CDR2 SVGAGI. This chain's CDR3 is CASRGGDEQYV. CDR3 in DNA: TGTGCCAGCAGGGGAGGGGACGAGCAGTACGTC.

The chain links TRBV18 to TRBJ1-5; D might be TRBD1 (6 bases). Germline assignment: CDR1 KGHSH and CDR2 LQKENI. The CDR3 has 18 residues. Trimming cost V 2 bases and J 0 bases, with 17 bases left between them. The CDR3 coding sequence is TGTGCCAGCTCACCAGGGGGCTCGCCCTCATATAGCAATCAGCCCCAGCATTTT. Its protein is CASSPGGSPSYSNQPQHF.

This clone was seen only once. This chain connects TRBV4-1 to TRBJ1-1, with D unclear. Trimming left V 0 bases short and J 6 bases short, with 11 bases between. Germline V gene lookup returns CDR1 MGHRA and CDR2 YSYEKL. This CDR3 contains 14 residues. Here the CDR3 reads CASSQEKGRPEAFF. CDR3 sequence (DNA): TGCGCCAGCAGCCAAGAAAAAGGCAGGCCTGAAGCTTTCTTT.

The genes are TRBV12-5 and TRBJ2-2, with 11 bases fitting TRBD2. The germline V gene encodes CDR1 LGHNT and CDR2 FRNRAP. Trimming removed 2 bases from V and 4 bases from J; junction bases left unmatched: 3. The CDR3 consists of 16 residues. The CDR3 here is CASGLLLAGATGELFF. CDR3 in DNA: TGTGCTAGTGGTTTGTTACTAGCGGGAGCCACCGGGGAGCTGTTTTTT.

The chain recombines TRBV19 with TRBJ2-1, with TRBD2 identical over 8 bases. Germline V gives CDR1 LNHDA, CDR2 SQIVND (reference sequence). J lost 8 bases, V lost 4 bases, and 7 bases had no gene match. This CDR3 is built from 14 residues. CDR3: CASSTLGLADEQFF. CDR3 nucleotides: TGTGCCAGTAGTACCCTTGGACTAGCCGATGAGCAGTTCTTC. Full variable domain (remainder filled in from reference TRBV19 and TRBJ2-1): DGGITQSPKYLFRKEGQNVTLSCEQNLNHDAMYWYRQDPGQGLRLIYYSQIVNDFQKGDIAEGYSVSREKKESFPLTVTSAQKNPTAFYLCASSTLGLADEQFFGPGTRLTVL.

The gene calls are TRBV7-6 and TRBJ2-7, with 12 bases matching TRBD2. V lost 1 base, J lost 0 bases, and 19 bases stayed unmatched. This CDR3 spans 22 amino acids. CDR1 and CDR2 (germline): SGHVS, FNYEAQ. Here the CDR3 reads CASSLGRGLAGGPKLNSYEQYF. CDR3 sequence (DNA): TGTGCCAGCAGCTTAGGTAGGGGCCTAGCGGGAGGGCCAAAGCTGAACTCCTACGAGCAGTACTTC.

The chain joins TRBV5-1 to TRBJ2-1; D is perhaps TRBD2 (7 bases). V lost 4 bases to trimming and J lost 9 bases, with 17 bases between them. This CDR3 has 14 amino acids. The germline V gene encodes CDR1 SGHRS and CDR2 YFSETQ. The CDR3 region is CASSAGSGGSEQFF. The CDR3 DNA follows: TGCGCCAGCAGCGCAGGTTCGGGGGGCAGTGAGCAGTTCTTC.